A single sample is the source of the 12 T cell receptor beta chains below, sequenced in a study of beta chain features in type 1 diabetes. The sequenced template was cDNA made from the entire isolated RNA. Profiling relied on immunoSEQ multiplex PCR, and the TCRdb table lists in-frame clones only, not all of them. Of 150,000 to 200,000 clones listed, 63% were seen once; the top ten hold 0.08% to 0.095%. Overall study findings and caveats: Significant though moderate, a shortening of TCRB CDR3s appeared in all four CD4+ subsets of Type 1 diabetes patients.

No antigen is known for these receptors. The sample was naive CD4+ T cells from blood. Receptors originate from a man in his thirties or forties with type 1 diabetes.

V gene TRBV7-6 combines with J gene TRBJ1-5; 8 nucleotides match TRBD1. Losses at the gene ends were 6 bases for V and 2 bases for J; bases not matched to a gene: 3. Looked up from germline, CDR1 is SGHVS and CDR2 is FNYEAQ. The CDR3 is 14 residues long. The CDR3 protein is CASSLGQGNQPQHF. DNA for the CDR3: TGTGCCAGCAGTTTGGGACAGGGCAATCAGCCCCAGCATTTT.

This clone has a handful of counts. The rearrangement joins TRBV23-1 to TRBJ1-1; D is possibly TRBD1 (5 bases). TRBV23-1 is sorted into the ORF group, with uncertain function. V lost 4 bases and J lost 4, with 19 bases in between. This CDR3 has 16 residues. CDR3 loop: CASSPRQGRAATEAFF. CDR3 sequence (DNA): TGCGCCAGCAGTCCACGGCAGGGCAGGGCAGCCACTGAAGCTTTCTTT.

This clone was found a few times. The CDR3 DNA sequence: TGTGCCAGCAGCTTACGGGCTTACCTGGACGAGCAGTACTTC. This gives the protein CASSLRAYLDEQYF. This chain connects TRBV7-2 to TRBJ2-7, with D unresolved. CDR3 length equals 14 residues. The germline gives CDR1 SGHTA, CDR2 FQGNSA. V gave up 2 bases and J gave up 5 bases, with 13 bases separating them.

CDR3 sequence reads: CASRGRQGGTEAFF. The CDR3 DNA follows: TGTGCCAGCAGAGGCCGACAGGGCGGCACTGAAGCTTTCTTT. The chain carries TRBV6-5 and TRBJ1-1, with TRBD1 matching 7 bases. V lost 6 bases and J lost 4; bases outside the gene matches: 8. The length of the CDR3 is 14 residues. Germline-derived CDR1 and CDR2 are MNHEY and SVGAGI.

This chain joins TRBV2 and TRBJ1-5; D is undetermined. The germline V and J ends were trimmed by 8 bases and 5 bases, with 16 bases remaining between them. The germline V gene encodes CDR1 SNHLY and CDR2 FYNNEI. The CDR3 totals 14 residues. The DNA of the CDR3 is TGTGCCAGCTTAAAGGCAGTCACCGATCAGCCCCAGCATTTT. Its translation: CASLKAVTDQPQHF.

As for this clone: Different DNA sequences within this sample yield the same CDR3. CDR3 coding DNA: TGCAGTGCTAGACCCGAAGAGACCCAGTACTTC. Residues: CSARPEETQYF. The chain is built from TRBV20-1 and TRBJ2-5; D ambiguous. This CDR3 contains 11 residues. Germline assignment: CDR1 DFQATT and CDR2 SNEGSKA (reference sequence). V was trimmed by 2 bases and J by 3 bases, leaving 4 bases between them.

This rearrangement joins TRBV28 to TRBJ1-1; D possibly corresponds to TRBD1 (6 bases). V dropped 5 bases and J dropped 5 bases, with 12 bases sitting between them. Germline-derived CDR1 and CDR2 are MDHEN and SYDVKM. This CDR3 has 13 amino acids. The CDR3 nucleotides read TGTGCCAGCAGTGGACAGTCAGGGACTGAAGCTTTCTTT. It codes for CASSGQSGTEAFF.

The V call is TRBV29-1, the J call TRBJ2-5; TRBD1 matches at 7 bases. In germline, CDR1 is SQVTM, CDR2 ANQGSEA. The CDR3 runs to 12 residues. V trimming: 5 bases; J trimming: 1 base; junction bases outside the gene matches: 1. In DNA, the CDR3 is TGCAGCGTTAGGACAGGCCAAGAGACCCAGTACTTC. This codes for CSVRTGQETQYF.

The chain uses TRBV7-9 and TRBJ2-3, with D perhaps TRBD2 (6 bases). V was pared by 3 bases and J by 1 base, with 14 bases between. The germline V gene has CDR1 SEHNR and CDR2 FQNEAQ (reference sequence). The CDR3 spans 16 residues. The CDR3 spells CASSLGTATRTDTQYF. The CDR3 DNA is TGTGCCAGCAGCTTGGGGACTGCGACCCGCACAGATACGCAGTATTTT.

The CDR3, as DNA: TGTGCCAGCAGGACGGGACAGCCGAACACTGAAGCTTTCTTT. Amino acids: CASRTGQPNTEAFF. The V call is TRBV6-6, the J call TRBJ1-1; 7 bases line up with TRBD1. V lost 6 bases to trimming and J lost 1 base; unmatched junction nucleotides: 5. The CDR3 has 14 residues. Germline V lookup: CDR1 MNHNY, CDR2 SVGAGI (reference sequence).

The chain is built from TRBV29-1 and TRBJ1-1; perhaps TRBD1 as D (6 bases). Germline V lookup: CDR1 SQVTM, CDR2 ANQGSEA. The ends were cut back, 4 bases at V and 1 base at J, with 10 bases in the middle. This CDR3 has 13 residues. Written as DNA, the CDR3 is TGCAGCGTTGCACAGGGAGAGAACACTGAAGCTTTCTTT. Its translation: CSVAQGENTEAFF. The complete variable domain, with remaining parts taken from reference TRBV29-1 and TRBJ1-1, reads SAVISQKPSRDICQRGTSLTIQCQVDSQVTMMFWYRQQPGQSLTLIATANQGSEATYESGFVIDKFPISRPNLTFSTLTVSNMSPEDSSIYLCSVAQGENTEAFFGQGTRLTVV.

This clone was picked up a small number of times. The rearrangement uses TRBV7-9 and TRBJ2-4; TRBD1 agrees at 8 bases. The germline V gene has CDR1 SEHNR and CDR2 FQNEAQ (reference sequence). With 6 bases clipped from V and 0 bases from J, the junction kept 7 bases outside the gene matches. The CDR3 has 16 residues. CDR3 sequence: CASSYGQGLAKNIQYF. In DNA, the CDR3 is TGTGCCAGCAGTTACGGACAGGGATTAGCCAAAAACATTCAGTACTTC.